The rows below give T cell receptor beta chains drawn from one sample of a study of identical twins. TCRdb re-derived calls from the 5' RACE reads in MiXCR, one entry per CDR3 protein. The data show about 890,000 distinct CDR3 sequences, 9% to 15% seen once. The sample was also reused in another study, on yellow fever vaccine responses in identical twins.

The sequenced sample consisted of PBMCs. These receptors came from a woman aged 18-30 years in good health. Each CDR3 is given with its conserved first and last residue. Fields, in order: CDR3 protein, V gene, J gene.

cdr3_aa: CASSQYRKGTEAFF; v_call: TRBV3-1; j_call: TRBJ1-1
cdr3_aa: CASSRQNYNEQFF; v_call: TRBV6-6; j_call: TRBJ2-1
cdr3_aa: CASSLVGGQGASGELFF; v_call: TRBV7-6; j_call: TRBJ2-2
cdr3_aa: CASSESLAGNNEQFF; v_call: TRBV6-1; j_call: TRBJ2-1
cdr3_aa: CASSQDESQGTEAFF; v_call: TRBV4-2; j_call: TRBJ1-1
cdr3_aa: CASSSRQGDSYNEQFF; v_call: TRBV7-9; j_call: TRBJ2-1
cdr3_aa: CSVLQGTGTEAFF; v_call: TRBV29-1; j_call: TRBJ1-1
cdr3_aa: CASSLTSAVGELFF; v_call: TRBV12-3/TRBV12-4; j_call: TRBJ2-2
cdr3_aa: CASSSMTGGYEQYF; v_call: TRBV7-9; j_call: TRBJ2-7
cdr3_aa: CASSSGPNGDTQYF; v_call: TRBV12-3/TRBV12-4; j_call: TRBJ2-3
cdr3_aa: CASSPLGENTEAFF; v_call: TRBV12-3/TRBV12-4; j_call: TRBJ1-1
cdr3_aa: CSARTSGRAYEQYF; v_call: TRBV29-1; j_call: TRBJ2-7
cdr3_aa: CASSARLAGGRETQYF; v_call: TRBV2; j_call: TRBJ2-5
cdr3_aa: CASSHPTGGSYNEQFF; v_call: TRBV6-2/TRBV6-3; j_call: TRBJ2-1
cdr3_aa: CASSLVWNTGELFF; v_call: TRBV7-2; j_call: TRBJ2-2
cdr3_aa: CASSFLLGTETQYF; v_call: TRBV7-3; j_call: TRBJ2-5
cdr3_aa: CASSLGGLNPPYF; v_call: TRBV7-3; j_call: TRBJ2-3
cdr3_aa: CASSLQTGGVGANVLTF; v_call: TRBV7-8; j_call: TRBJ2-6
cdr3_aa: CATSDWDRRLFF; v_call: TRBV24-1; j_call: TRBJ1-4
cdr3_aa: CSVEDREAFF; v_call: TRBV29-1; j_call: TRBJ1-1
cdr3_aa: CSARGGLAGGVLNEQFF; v_call: TRBV20-1; j_call: TRBJ2-1
cdr3_aa: CASSQGRRGLSYEQYF; v_call: TRBV3-1; j_call: TRBJ2-7
cdr3_aa: CSARSEQGFLFF; v_call: TRBV20-1; j_call: TRBJ1-4
cdr3_aa: CASSPIVLTDTQYF; v_call: TRBV5-1; j_call: TRBJ2-3
cdr3_aa: CSARREETNTEAFF; v_call: TRBV20-1; j_call: TRBJ1-1
cdr3_aa: CASSGASGRTNTGELFF; v_call: TRBV7-9; j_call: TRBJ2-2
cdr3_aa: CASSSQGTNQPQHF; v_call: TRBV12-3/TRBV12-4; j_call: TRBJ1-5
cdr3_aa: CATSEGLAVNTGELFF; v_call: TRBV24-1; j_call: TRBJ2-2
cdr3_aa: CASSDGIGRETQYF; v_call: TRBV10-1; j_call: TRBJ2-5
cdr3_aa: CASSLAGQANQETQYF; v_call: TRBV7-6; j_call: TRBJ2-5
cdr3_aa: CSVEVLDRGSGANVLTF; v_call: TRBV29-1; j_call: TRBJ2-6
cdr3_aa: CAISEPADRVSEQYF; v_call: TRBV10-3; j_call: TRBJ2-7
cdr3_aa: CASTPQGAVGTDTQYF; v_call: TRBV12-3/TRBV12-4; j_call: TRBJ2-3
cdr3_aa: CASSAQTEVNTEAFF; v_call: TRBV9; j_call: TRBJ1-1
cdr3_aa: CASTRGAVANSPLHF; v_call: TRBV19; j_call: TRBJ1-6
cdr3_aa: CSVEDRGSYNEQFF; v_call: TRBV29-1; j_call: TRBJ2-1
cdr3_aa: CSASFSGDNQPQHF; v_call: TRBV20-1; j_call: TRBJ1-5
cdr3_aa: CASSSILPGLQQETQYF; v_call: TRBV27; j_call: TRBJ2-5
cdr3_aa: CASSWDRNGYTF; v_call: TRBV5-1; j_call: TRBJ1-2
cdr3_aa: CASSFTSNDEQFF; v_call: TRBV11-2; j_call: TRBJ2-1
cdr3_aa: CASSQEWGKGGYTF; v_call: TRBV14; j_call: TRBJ1-2
cdr3_aa: CASSAAGAGDLYEQFF; v_call: TRBV2; j_call: TRBJ2-1
cdr3_aa: CASSFYRDFAEAFF; v_call: TRBV12-3/TRBV12-4; j_call: TRBJ1-1
cdr3_aa: CASSPPSRGEQYF; v_call: TRBV18; j_call: TRBJ2-7
cdr3_aa: CASSLPFAGGVAGELFF; v_call: TRBV13; j_call: TRBJ2-2
cdr3_aa: CASSLSKVVGNQPQHF; v_call: TRBV18; j_call: TRBJ1-5
cdr3_aa: CASRRMQDNPYNSPLHF; v_call: TRBV12-3/TRBV12-4; j_call: TRBJ1-6
cdr3_aa: CASSYSRWDGELFF; v_call: TRBV6-5; j_call: TRBJ2-2
cdr3_aa: CASSGQDNSNQPQHF; v_call: TRBV6-1; j_call: TRBJ1-5
cdr3_aa: CATSDGPTGRSYNEQFF; v_call: TRBV24-1; j_call: TRBJ2-1